The rows below give T cell receptor beta chains drawn from one sample of a study of OX40 agonist ivuxolimab in advanced cancers. The repertoire was sequenced with immunoSEQ multiplex PCR; TCRdb's copy has only in-frame clones and lacks some. This sample carries around 14,000 clones, about three quarters of them seen once, and the ten largest clones take around 35%. The specimen was CD4+ or CD8+ T cells sorted from blood, collected in a trial of the OX40 agonist ivuxolimab. These receptor sequences come from an adult with an advanced solid tumor such as melanoma, head and neck, liver or kidney cancer. CDR3s include the opening cysteine and the closing phenylalanine or tryptophan.

V gene | CDR3 protein
TRBV28 | CASSSNSNQPQHF
TRBV2 | CASRGASGRGEQFF
TRBV5-4 | CASSPQGGETQYF
TRBV15 | CATSNDREDEKLFF
TRBV29-1 | CSVAKSYGYTF
TRBV14 | CASSPGYEQYF
TRBV18 | CASSRSGTEGNQPQHF
TRBV27 | CASGQVAYEQYF
TRBV18 | CASSLSRTGTRGTSTGELFF
TRBV7-9 | CASSLDLAGEDNEQFF
TRBV27 | CASSRGLQGKIQYF
TRBV9 | CASSTRPLTDDYNEQFF
TRBV19 | CASSIGGISEKLFF
TRBV5-4 | CASSLRDGSSHEQYF
TRBV5-1 | CASSLEQANYEQYF
TRBV5-1 | CASSLGEKLFF